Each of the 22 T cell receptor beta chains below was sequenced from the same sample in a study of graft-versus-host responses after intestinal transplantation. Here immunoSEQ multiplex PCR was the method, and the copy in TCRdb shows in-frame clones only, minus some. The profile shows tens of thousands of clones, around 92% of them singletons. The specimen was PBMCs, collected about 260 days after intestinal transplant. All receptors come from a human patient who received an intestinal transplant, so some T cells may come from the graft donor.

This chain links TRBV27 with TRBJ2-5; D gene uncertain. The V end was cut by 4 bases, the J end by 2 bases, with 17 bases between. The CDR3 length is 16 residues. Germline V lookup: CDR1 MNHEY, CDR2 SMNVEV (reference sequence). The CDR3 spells CASSSLLLAAQETQYF. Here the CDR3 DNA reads TGTGCCAGCAGTTCCCTCCTCTTAGCTGCACAAGAGACCCAGTACTTC.

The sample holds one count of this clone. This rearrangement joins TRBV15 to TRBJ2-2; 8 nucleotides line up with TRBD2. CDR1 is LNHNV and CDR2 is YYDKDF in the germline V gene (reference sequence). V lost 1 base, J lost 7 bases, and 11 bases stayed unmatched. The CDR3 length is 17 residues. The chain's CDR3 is CATSRGVASGLGGELFF. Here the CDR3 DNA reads TGTGCCACCAGCAGAGGGGTGGCTAGCGGGCTGGGCGGGGAGCTGTTTTTT.

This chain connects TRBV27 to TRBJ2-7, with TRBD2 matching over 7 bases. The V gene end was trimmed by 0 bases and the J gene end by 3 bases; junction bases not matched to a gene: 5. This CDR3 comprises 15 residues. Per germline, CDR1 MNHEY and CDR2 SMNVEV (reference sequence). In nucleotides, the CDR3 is TGTGCCAGCAGTTTATCGGGGGGGAGGTTCTACGAGCAGTACTTC. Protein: CASSLSGGRFYEQYF.

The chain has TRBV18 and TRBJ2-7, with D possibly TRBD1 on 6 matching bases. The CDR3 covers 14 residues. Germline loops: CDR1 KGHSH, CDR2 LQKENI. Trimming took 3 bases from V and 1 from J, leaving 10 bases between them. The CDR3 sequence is CASSPGTSSYEQYF. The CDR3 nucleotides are TGTGCCAGCTCACCCGGGACATCTTCCTACGAGCAGTACTTC.

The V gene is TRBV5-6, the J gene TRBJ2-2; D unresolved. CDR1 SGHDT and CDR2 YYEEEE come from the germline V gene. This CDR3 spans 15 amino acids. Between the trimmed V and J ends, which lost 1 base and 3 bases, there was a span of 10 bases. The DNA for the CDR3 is TGTGCCAGCAGCTTGATTTCGGGTTACACCGGGGAGCTGTTTTTT. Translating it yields CASSLISGYTGELFF.

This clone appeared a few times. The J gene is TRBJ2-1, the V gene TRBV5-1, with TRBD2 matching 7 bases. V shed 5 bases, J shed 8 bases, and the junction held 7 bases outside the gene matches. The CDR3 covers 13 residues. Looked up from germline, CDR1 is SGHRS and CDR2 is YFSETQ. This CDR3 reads CASSRDYTYEQFF. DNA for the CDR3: TGCGCCAGCAGTCGGGACTACACGTATGAGCAGTTCTTC.

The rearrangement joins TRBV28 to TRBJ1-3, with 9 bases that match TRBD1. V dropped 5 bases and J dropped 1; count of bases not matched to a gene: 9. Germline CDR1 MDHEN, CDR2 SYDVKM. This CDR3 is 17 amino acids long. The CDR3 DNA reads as TGTGCCAGCAGTCACGGACAGGGGAAGCCTTCTGGAAACACCATATATTTT. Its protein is CASSHGQGKPSGNTIYF.

The CDR3 loop is CASSFSGRGSNEQFF. As DNA, the CDR3 is TGTGCCAGCAGCTTTAGCGGGAGGGGTTCCAATGAGCAGTTCTTC. The chain combines TRBV11-2 with TRBJ2-1, with TRBD2 identical over 11 bases. CDR1 is SGHAT and CDR2 is FQNNGV in the germline V gene. There are 15 residues in the CDR3. Trimming at V came to 3 bases and at J to 6 bases, leaving 4 bases not matched to a gene.

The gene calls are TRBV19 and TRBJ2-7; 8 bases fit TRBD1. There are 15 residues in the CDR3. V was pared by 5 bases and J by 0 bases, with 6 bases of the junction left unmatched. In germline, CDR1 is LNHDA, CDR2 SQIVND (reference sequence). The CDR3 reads CASSSRTGTSYEQYF. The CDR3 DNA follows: TGTGCCAGTAGTTCCAGGACAGGGACCTCCTACGAGCAGTACTTC. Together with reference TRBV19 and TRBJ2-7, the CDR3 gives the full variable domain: DGGITQSPKYLFRKEGQNVTLSCEQNLNHDAMYWYRQDPGQGLRLIYYSQIVNDFQKGDIAEGYSVSREKKESFPLTVTSAQKNPTAFYLCASSSRTGTSYEQYFGPGTRLTVT.

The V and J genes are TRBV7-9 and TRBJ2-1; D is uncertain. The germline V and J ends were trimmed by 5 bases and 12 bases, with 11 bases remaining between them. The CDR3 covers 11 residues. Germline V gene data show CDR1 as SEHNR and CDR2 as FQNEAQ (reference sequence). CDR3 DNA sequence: TGTGCCAGCAGCCCTGGGGAATTGCAGTTCTTC. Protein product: CASSPGELQFF. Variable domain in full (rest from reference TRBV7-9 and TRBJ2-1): DTGVSQNPRHKITKRGQNVTFRCDPISEHNRLYWYRQTLGQGPEFLTYFQNEAQLEKSRLLSDRFSAERPKGSFSTLEIQRTEQGDSAMYLCASSPGELQFFGPGTRLTVL.

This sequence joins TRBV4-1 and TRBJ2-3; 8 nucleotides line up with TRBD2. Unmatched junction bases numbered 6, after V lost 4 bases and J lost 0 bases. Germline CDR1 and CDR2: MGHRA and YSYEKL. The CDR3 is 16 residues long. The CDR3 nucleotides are TGCGCCAGCAGCCCCTCCGGGACTAGGAGCACAGATACGCAGTATTTT. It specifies CASSPSGTRSTDTQYF.

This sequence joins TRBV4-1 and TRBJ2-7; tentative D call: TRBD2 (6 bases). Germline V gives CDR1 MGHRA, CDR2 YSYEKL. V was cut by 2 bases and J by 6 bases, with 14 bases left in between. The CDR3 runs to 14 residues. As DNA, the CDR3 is TGCGCCAGCAGCCAAAAGCCGGAGGGGCGCGAGCAGTACTTC. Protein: CASSQKPEGREQYF.

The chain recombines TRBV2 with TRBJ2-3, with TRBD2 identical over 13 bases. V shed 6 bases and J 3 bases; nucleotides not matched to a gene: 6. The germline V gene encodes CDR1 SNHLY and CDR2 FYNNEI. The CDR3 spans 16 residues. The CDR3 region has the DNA TGTGCCAGCAGAGCCGGACTAGCGGGAGCGACAGATACGCAGTATTTT. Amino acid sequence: CASRAGLAGATDTQYF.

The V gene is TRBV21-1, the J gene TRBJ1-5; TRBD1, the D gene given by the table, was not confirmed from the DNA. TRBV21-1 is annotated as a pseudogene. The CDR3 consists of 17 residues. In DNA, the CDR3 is TGTGCCAGCAGCAAAACAACGACAGGGGGTAGCAATCAGCCCCAGCATTTT. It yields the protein CASSKTTTGGSNQPQHF.

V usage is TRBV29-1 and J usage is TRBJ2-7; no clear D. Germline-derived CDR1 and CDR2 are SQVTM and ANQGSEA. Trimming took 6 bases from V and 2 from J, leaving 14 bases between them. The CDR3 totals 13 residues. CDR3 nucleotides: TGCAGCGTGTCGGGCAGAAAACCCTACGAGCAGTACTTC. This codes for CSVSGRKPYEQYF.

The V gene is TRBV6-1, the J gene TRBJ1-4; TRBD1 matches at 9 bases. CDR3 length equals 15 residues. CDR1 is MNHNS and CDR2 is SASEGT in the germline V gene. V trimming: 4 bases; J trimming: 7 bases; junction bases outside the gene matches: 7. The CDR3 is CASSADRGRGEKLFF. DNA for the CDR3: TGTGCCAGCAGTGCTGACAGGGGGAGAGGTGAAAAACTGTTTTTT.

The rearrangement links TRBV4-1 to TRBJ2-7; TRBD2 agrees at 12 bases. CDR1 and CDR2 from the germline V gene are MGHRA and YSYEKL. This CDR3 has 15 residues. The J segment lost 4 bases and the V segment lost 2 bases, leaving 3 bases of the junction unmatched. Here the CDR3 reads CASSQLAGGPYEQYF. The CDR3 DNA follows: TGCGCCAGCAGCCAACTAGCGGGAGGGCCTTACGAGCAGTACTTC.

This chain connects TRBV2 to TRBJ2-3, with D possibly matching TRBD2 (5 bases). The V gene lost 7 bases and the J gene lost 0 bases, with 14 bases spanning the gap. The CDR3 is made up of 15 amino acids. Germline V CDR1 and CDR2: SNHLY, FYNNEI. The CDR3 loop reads CASKRGGFSTDTQYF. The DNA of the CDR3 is TGTGCCAGCAAGCGAGGAGGTTTTAGCACAGATACGCAGTATTTT. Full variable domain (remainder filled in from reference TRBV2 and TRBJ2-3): EPEVTQTPSHQVTQMGQEVILRCVPISNHLYFYWYRQILGQKVEFLVSFYNNEISEKSEIFDDQFSVERPDGSNFTLKIRSTKLEDSAMYFCASKRGGFSTDTQYFGPGTRLTVL.

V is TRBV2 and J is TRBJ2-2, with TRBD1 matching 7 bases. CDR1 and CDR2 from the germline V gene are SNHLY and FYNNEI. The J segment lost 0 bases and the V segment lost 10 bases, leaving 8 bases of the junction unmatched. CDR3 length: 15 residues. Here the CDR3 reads CATRTGPPNTGELFF. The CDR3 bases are TGTGCCACCCGGACAGGACCTCCGAACACCGGGGAGCTGTTTTTT.

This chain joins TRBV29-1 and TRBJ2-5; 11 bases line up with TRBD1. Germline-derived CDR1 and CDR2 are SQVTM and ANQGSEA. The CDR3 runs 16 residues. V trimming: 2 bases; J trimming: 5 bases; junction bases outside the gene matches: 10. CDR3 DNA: TGCAGCGTTGAAAGGGCCGGGACAGGGGGGTGGGAGACCCAGTACTTC. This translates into CSVERAGTGGWETQYF.

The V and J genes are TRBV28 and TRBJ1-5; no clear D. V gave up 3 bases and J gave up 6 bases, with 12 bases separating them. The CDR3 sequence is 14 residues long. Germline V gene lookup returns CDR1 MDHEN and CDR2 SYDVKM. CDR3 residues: CASSLSGIPQPQHF. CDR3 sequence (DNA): TGTGCCAGCAGTTTGTCCGGAATTCCTCAGCCCCAGCATTTT.

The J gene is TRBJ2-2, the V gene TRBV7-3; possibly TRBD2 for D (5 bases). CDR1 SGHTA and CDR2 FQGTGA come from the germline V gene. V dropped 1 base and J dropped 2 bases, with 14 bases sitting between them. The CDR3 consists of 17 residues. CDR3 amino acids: CASSLRPEGFNTGELFF. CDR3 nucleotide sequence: TGTGCCAGCAGCTTAAGGCCCGAGGGTTTCAACACCGGGGAGCTGTTTTTT. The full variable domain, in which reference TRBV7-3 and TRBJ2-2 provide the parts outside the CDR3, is GAGVSQTPSNKVTEKGKYVELRCDPISGHTALYWYRQSLGQGPEFLIYFQGTGAADDSGLPNDRFFAVRPEGSVSTLKIQRTERGDSAVYLCASSLRPEGFNTGELFFGEGSRLTVL.